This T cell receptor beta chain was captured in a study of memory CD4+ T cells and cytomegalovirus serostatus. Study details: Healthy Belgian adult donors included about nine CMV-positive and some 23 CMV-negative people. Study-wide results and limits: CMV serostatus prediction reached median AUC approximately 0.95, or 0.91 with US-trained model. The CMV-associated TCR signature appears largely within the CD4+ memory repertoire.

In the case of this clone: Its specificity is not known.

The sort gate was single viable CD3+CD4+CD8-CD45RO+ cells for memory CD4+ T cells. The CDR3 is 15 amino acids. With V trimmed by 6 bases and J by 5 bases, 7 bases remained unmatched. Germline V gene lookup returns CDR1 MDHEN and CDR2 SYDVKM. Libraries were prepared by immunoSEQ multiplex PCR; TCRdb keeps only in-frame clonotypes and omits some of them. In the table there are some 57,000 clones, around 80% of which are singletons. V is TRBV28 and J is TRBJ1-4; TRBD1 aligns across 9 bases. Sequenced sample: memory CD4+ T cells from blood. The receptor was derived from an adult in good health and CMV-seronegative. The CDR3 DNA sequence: TGTGCCAGCAGCAACGAAGGGACAGGGAATGAAAAACTGTTTTTT. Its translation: CASSNEGTGNEKLFF.